This record covers a single TCR beta chain. This sample stems from a study of blood T cell repertoires in COVID-19. Study as a whole: Samples of COVID-19 (acute and convalescent) were obtained from the United States, Italy and Spain. PBMCs, B-cell-depleted T cells, or T cells provided the cDNA or gDNA that made up the material.

Authors' analysis steps: Nucleated cell counts were estimated from reference gene primer amplification. TCRdb's table, derived via immunoSEQ multiplex PCR, lists solely in-frame clones and lacks some. D and trimming come from the DNA, and the V and J calls and clone size come from that table. Here the sample spans 270,000 or so clones, about 80% being singletons. Source material: peripheral blood. The TCR sequence derives from a woman aged 45-60 years who had recovered from COVID-19.

CDR3 sequence: CASRVSGPDTQYF. The CDR3 region has the DNA TGTGCCAGCAGGGTTAGCGGCCCAGATACGCAGTATTTT. V is TRBV6-5 and J is TRBJ2-3, with a tentative D call TRBD2 (6 bases). This CDR3 comprises 13 residues. The germline gives CDR1 MNHEY, CDR2 SVGAGI. Trimming left V 6 bases short and J 4 bases short, with 11 bases between.